This TCR beta chain was sequenced for a study of identical twins. The CDR3 runs 14 residues. Trimming removed 1 base at V and 8 bases at J, with 13 bases between. Germline CDR1 is MGHDK and CDR2 is SYGVNS. MiXCR, applied by TCRdb to the 5' RACE reads, yields one record per CDR3 protein. The table records about 1.7 million distinct CDR3 sequences, more than 30% of them present only once. This sequence joins TRBV25-1 and TRBJ2-3; D unresolved. The sequence was collected from a newborn girl in good health. Sample: cord blood. The CDR3 is CASSESNWEGTQYF. The CDR3 DNA sequence: TGTGCCAGCAGTGAATCCAATTGGGAAGGTACGCAGTATTTT.